This T cell receptor beta chain was identified during a study of blood T cell repertoires in COVID-19. Turning to the study itself: The study drew acute and convalescent COVID-19 samples from the United States, Italy and Spain.

This clone has more than one count but fewer than ten. In the authors' workflow: Reference gene primer amplification gave nucleated cell count estimates. Data came from immunoSEQ multiplex PCR; TCRdb stores just in-frame clones and leaves some out. V and J calls and clone size are given by that table; D and trimming were obtained from the DNA. Here the sample spans about 140,000 clones, roughly 80% being singletons. Sequencing was carried out using peripheral blood. This TCR derives from a woman older than 75 in a cohort sampled during active or convalescent COVID-19.

CDR3 nucleotides: TGTGCCAGCAGCTTAGTGGGTGATCGGACAGGACCCTACAATGAGCAGTTCTTC. Its protein is CASSLVGDRTGPYNEQFF. The chain joins TRBV7-4 to TRBJ2-1, with 7 bases fitting TRBD1. The CDR3 consists of 18 residues. Germline V lookup: CDR1 SGHVT, CDR2 SQSDAQ. After removal of 1 base from V and 2 bases from J, the junction contained 11 bases not matched to a gene.